This is a list of T cell receptor beta chains from one sample in a study of blood T cell repertoires in COVID-19. Method: immunoSEQ multiplex PCR; TCRdb's copy keeps in-frame clones and lacks some. This table has 200,000 to 250,000 clones, about 90% appearing once. The sequenced sample was peripheral blood. The receptors derive from a woman aged 30 to 39 who had recovered from COVID-19. The CDR3 runs from the conserved cysteine through the conserved F or W. D genes are given only for firm matches. Clone size, where shown, is once, few, many, or a class for clones that have expanded.

j_call d_call clone_size v_call cdr3_aa cdr3_nt
TRBJ2-3 - - TRBV25-1 CASSAGLGGTDTQYF TGTGCCAGCAGTGCCGGTTTAGGGGGCACAGATACGCAGTATTTT
TRBJ1-3 - - TRBV3-1/TRBV3-2 CASSPGAGVGNTIYF TGTGCCAGCAGCCCAGGCGCGGGGGTTGGGAACACCATATATTTT
TRBJ2-5 TRBD2 - TRBV4-2 CASSQQPTVEGGETQYF TGTGCCAGCAGCCAACAGCCAACAGTCGAGGGAGGGGAGACCCAGTACTTC
TRBJ2-7 - - TRBV6-5 CASRRDAQDEQYF TGTGCCAGCAGAAGAGACGCCCAGGACGAGCAGTACTTC
TRBJ1-2 - - TRBV6-5 CASVGGAYGYTF TGTGCCAGCGTTGGGGGGGCTTATGGCTACACCTTC
TRBJ1-5 TRBD1 few TRBV4-2 CASSLYFMDRENQPQHF TGTGCCAGCAGTCTGTATTTTATGGACAGGGAAAATCAGCCCCAGCATTTT
TRBJ1-4 TRBD1 once TRBV19 CASRKTGLKEKLFF TGTGCCAGTAGGAAGACAGGGTTGAAGGAAAAACTGTTTTTT
TRBJ2-1 TRBD2 - TRBV6-5 CASSYSASGGHNEQFF TGTGCCAGCAGTTACTCGGCTAGCGGGGGCCACAATGAGCAGTTCTTC
TRBJ1-1 TRBD1 once TRBV2 CASSEQGVGAFF TGTGCCAGCAGTGAACAGGGGGTCGGAGCTTTCTTT
TRBJ1-2 - - TRBV29-1 CSVELPTVNYGYTF TGCAGCGTTGAACTGCCGACAGTTAACTATGGCTACACCTTC
TRBJ2-7 - - TRBV3-1/TRBV3-2 CASSPGFTYEQYF TGTGCCAGCAGCCCCGGGTTCACCTACGAGCAGTACTTC
TRBJ1-2 - - TRBV27 CASSFGGNYGYTF TGTGCCAGCAGTTTTGGGGGGAACTATGGCTACACCTTC
TRBJ1-2 TRBD1 - TRBV6-5 CASRVAGGTNYGYTF TGTGCCAGCAGGGTCGCAGGGGGGACTAACTATGGCTACACCTTC
TRBJ2-3 - - TRBV18 CASSHSNAGSTDTQYF TGTGCCAGCTCACACAGTAACGCAGGGAGCACAGATACGCAGTATTTT
TRBJ1-2 - - TRBV10-1 CASSEGLYSGYTF TGCGCCAGCAGTGAGGGTTTGTACTCTGGCTACACCTTC
TRBJ2-3 - - TRBV5-1 CASAGGRGSTDTQYF TGCGCCAGCGCCGGGGGGCGGGGGAGCACAGATACGCAGTATTTT
TRBJ2-7 TRBD1 - TRBV6-1 CASSEIGTDEQYF TGTGCCAGCAGTGAAATCGGGACAGATGAGCAGTACTTC
TRBJ2-3 - few TRBV19 CASSILQGSTDTQYF TGTGCCAGTAGTATATTACAGGGTAGCACAGATACGCAGTATTTT
TRBJ2-7 - - TRBV7-2 CASSDTSAYEQYF TGTGCCAGCAGCGATACTAGTGCGTACGAGCAGTACTTC
TRBJ2-7 - - TRBV5-1 CASSLRGTPYEQYF TGCGCCAGCAGCTTGAGGGGGACCCCCTACGAGCAGTACTTC
TRBJ1-1 - - TRBV7-2 CASSLDEGPKAFF TGTGCCAGCAGCTTAGATGAGGGTCCCAAAGCTTTCTTT
TRBJ2-3 - - TRBV7-6 CASSSSGSGLTDTQYF TGTGCCAGCAGCTCCTCCGGGAGTGGGTTAACAGATACGCAGTATTTT
TRBJ2-2 - - TRBV5-6 CASSLDRHTGELFF TGTGCCAGCAGCTTGGACAGGCACACCGGGGAGCTGTTTTTT
TRBJ2-1 - - TRBV5-1 CASSSEQVGPNEQFF TGCGCCAGCAGCTCCGAACAGGTGGGGCCGAATGAGCAGTTCTTC
TRBJ1-1 - - TRBV3-1/TRBV3-2 CASSRLEGAEAFF TGTGCCAGCAGCCGGCTAGAAGGAGCTGAAGCTTTCTTT
TRBJ1-2 TRBD1 once TRBV6-5 CASSPGQGDYGYTF TGTGCCAGCAGCCCGGGACAGGGTGACTATGGCTACACCTTC
TRBJ2-2 - - TRBV4-2 CASSQDPLGSPGELFF TGTGCCAGCAGCCAAGACCCCTTGGGGAGTCCCGGGGAGCTGTTTTTT
TRBJ2-1 TRBD2 - TRBV12-5 CASGQAGGTNEQFF TGTGCTAGTGGCCAAGCGGGGGGGACGAATGAGCAGTTCTTC
TRBJ1-2 TRBD1 - TRBV7-2 CASSLPTGYYGYTF TGTGCCAGCAGCCTACCGACAGGGTATTACGGCTACACCTTC
TRBJ2-5 - once TRBV9 CASSPQTGLQETQYF TGTGCCAGCAGCCCCCAGACAGGTCTCCAAGAGACCCAGTACTTC
TRBJ2-5 TRBD1 - TRBV9 CASSPTGQGHIETQYF TGTGCCAGCAGCCCCACTGGACAGGGGCATATCGAGACCCAGTACTTC
TRBJ1-6 - - TRBV6-1 CASSELGLANNSPLHF TGTGCCAGCAGTGAGCTGGGGCTGGCGAATAATTCACCCCTCCACTTT
TRBJ1-3 TRBD1 - TRBV19 CASNRGQNSGNTIYF TGTGCCTCAAACCGGGGACAGAACTCTGGAAACACCATATATTTT
TRBJ2-1 TRBD1 once TRBV5-4 CASSETGGGYNEQFF TGTGCCAGCAGCGAGACAGGGGGGGGCTACAATGAGCAGTTCTTC
TRBJ1-2 - - TRBV28 CASRRVSRSGYTF TGTGCCAGCAGGAGGGTAAGCCGGAGCGGCTACACCTTC
TRBJ2-1 TRBD2 - TRBV4-1 CASSQNLAGGPRNEQFF TGCGCCAGCAGCCAAAACCTAGCGGGGGGGCCTCGTAATGAGCAGTTCTTC
TRBJ2-5 TRBD1 - TRBV10-1 CASSGGQGLLETQYF TGCGCCAGCAGTGGAGGACAGGGGCTTCTAGAGACCCAGTACTTC
TRBJ1-4 - - TRBV7-6 CASSHQHTTNEKLFF TGTGCCAGCAGCCATCAACATACAACTAATGAAAAACTGTTTTTT
TRBJ2-5 - - TRBV14 CASSQVRDLGTQYF TGTGCCAGCAGCCAAGTGCGGGACTTAGGGACCCAGTACTTC
TRBJ2-7 TRBD1 - TRBV3-1/TRBV3-2 CASSQEDYRGQYEQYF TGTGCCAGCAGCCAAGAAGATTACAGGGGGCAATACGAGCAGTACTTC
TRBJ2-7 - - TRBV6-5 CASSYPGQEQYF TGTGCCAGCAGTTACCCCGGACAGGAGCAGTACTTC
TRBJ2-1 TRBD1 - TRBV27 CASSRTGGFKFF TGTGCCAGCAGCCGTACAGGGGGCTTTAAGTTCTTC
TRBJ1-5 - - TRBV10-2 CASTGVGNQPQHF TGCGCCAGCACGGGGGTGGGAAATCAGCCCCAGCATTTT
TRBJ2-1 TRBD2 - TRBV7-9 CASSLVLAGDNEQFF TGTGCCAGCAGCTTAGTTCTAGCGGGGGACAATGAGCAGTTCTTC
TRBJ2-5 TRBD1 once TRBV6-2/TRBV6-3 CASSSATGQGPPQYF TGTGCCAGCAGTTCAGCTACGGGACAGGGGCCGCCCCAGTACTTC
TRBJ1-2 - - TRBV12-3/TRBV12-4 CASRSDKNYGYTF TGTGCCAGCAGGTCGGACAAGAACTATGGCTACACCTTC
TRBJ2-2 TRBD2 - TRBV6-2/TRBV6-3 CASSYALAGVTGELFF TGTGCCAGCAGTTACGCGCTAGCGGGGGTGACCGGGGAGCTGTTTTTT